A single sample gave rise to the 25 T cell receptor beta chains below, sequenced in a study of blood T cell repertoires in COVID-19. Clones were sequenced by immunoSEQ multiplex PCR, and TCRdb holds only the in-frame ones, with some missing. The sample has roughly 99,000 clones, 80% to 90% seen once. The sample comprised peripheral blood. These receptors all stem from a man aged 45-65 years with COVID-19, enrolled during active disease.

The chain carries TRBV28 and TRBJ1-5; no clear D gene. Germline lookup yields CDR1 MDHEN and CDR2 SYDVKM. V lost 7 bases and J lost 6, with 13 bases in between. The CDR3 runs 13 residues. CDR3 region: CASTPYLSQPQHF. The CDR3 DNA follows: TGTGCCAGCACCCCATACCTAAGTCAGCCCCAGCATTTT. Looking up the rest from reference TRBV28 and TRBJ1-5 gives the full variable domain: DVKVTQSSRYLVKRTGEKVFLECVQDMDHENMFWYRQDPGLGLRLIYFSYDVKMKEKGDIPEGYSVSREKKERFSLILESASTNQTSMYLCASTPYLSQPQHFGDGTRLSIL.

V is TRBV10-1 and J is TRBJ2-7; 12 bases fit TRBD2. CDR1 and CDR2 (germline): WNHNN, SYGVQD (reference sequence). This CDR3 is built from 15 residues. The V gene end was trimmed by 6 bases and the J gene end by 0 bases; junction bases not matched to a gene: 3. The CDR3 sequence is CASRRTSGDSYEQYF. CDR3 bases: TGCGCCAGCAGGAGGACTAGCGGGGACTCCTACGAGCAGTACTTC.

V is TRBV2 and J is TRBJ1-2; D is possibly TRBD1 (6 bases). The germline CDR1 and CDR2 sequences are SNHLY and FYNNEI. The CDR3 is made up of 15 amino acids. The germline V and J ends were trimmed by 5 bases and 4 bases, with 17 bases remaining between them. The CDR3 DNA reads TGTGCCAGCAGTCCCTTAAGGGGGATACTCTATGGCTACACCTTC. As protein: CASSPLRGILYGYTF. The variable domain in full, with the rest retrieved from reference TRBV2 and TRBJ1-2, is EPEVTQTPSHQVTQMGQEVILRCVPISNHLYFYWYRQILGQKVEFLVSFYNNEISEKSEIFDDQFSVERPDGSNFTLKIRSTKLEDSAMYFCASSPLRGILYGYTFGSGTRLTVV.

The rearrangement joins TRBV4-3 to TRBJ1-1, with D unclear. V gave up 5 bases and J gave up 0 bases, with 13 bases separating them. This CDR3 contains 15 residues. Germline assignment: CDR1 LGHNA and CDR2 YSLEER. As DNA, the CDR3 is TGCGCCAGCAGCTGGGAGTGGGGTGTGAACACTGAAGCTTTCTTT. Translating gives CASSWEWGVNTEAFF.

The rearrangement joins TRBV5-1 to TRBJ1-1, with a weak D call TRBD1 (6 bases). The CDR3 length is 14 residues. CDR1 is SGHRS and CDR2 is YFSETQ in the germline V gene. V lost 4 bases and J 7 bases, leaving 17 bases between the germline ends. The CDR3 nucleotides are TGCGCCAGCAGCCCTGCCAACAAGGACAGTGAAGCTTTCTTT. Protein sequence: CASSPANKDSEAFF.

The rearrangement joins TRBV4-2 to TRBJ2-1, with TRBD2 matching over 8 bases. The CDR3 runs to 15 residues. Germline CDR1 LGHNA, CDR2 YNFKEQ. V trimming: 4 bases; J trimming: 4 bases; junction bases outside the gene matches: 6. CDR3 in DNA: TGTGCCAGCAGCCTTCGGGGGGGGGAATACAATGAGCAGTTCTTC. This encodes CASSLRGGEYNEQFF.

The chain has TRBV2 and TRBJ1-2, with TRBD1 matching over 7 bases. The CDR3 consists of 14 residues. After removal of 6 bases from V and 4 bases from J, the junction contained 8 bases not matched to a gene. CDR1 and CDR2 (germline): SNHLY, FYNNEI. CDR3 loop: CASSRQGPSYGYTF. CDR3 DNA: TGTGCCAGCAGCCGACAGGGCCCTAGCTATGGCTACACCTTC. Combining the CDR3 with reference TRBV2 and TRBJ1-2 gives the whole variable domain EPEVTQTPSHQVTQMGQEVILRCVPISNHLYFYWYRQILGQKVEFLVSFYNNEISEKSEIFDDQFSVERPDGSNFTLKIRSTKLEDSAMYFCASSRQGPSYGYTFGSGTRLTVV.

The genes are TRBV21-1 and TRBJ1-3; the D call TRBD1 from the table was never checked on the DNA. TRBV21-1 corresponds to a pseudogene. The CDR3 covers 17 residues. Here the CDR3 reads CASSKMEKGHSGNTIYF. Written as DNA, the CDR3 is TGTGCCAGCAGCAAAATGGAAAAGGGGCACTCTGGAAACACCATATATTTT.

V and J are TRBV6-5 and TRBJ1-5; a possible D gene is TRBD1 (6 bases). Looked up from germline, CDR1 is MNHEY and CDR2 is SVGAGI. The CDR3 consists of 13 residues. Trimming took off 8 bases at V and 8 bases at J, with 16 bases between the two ends. CDR3 in amino acids: CASRRQVLEPQHF. The CDR3 coding sequence is TGTGCCAGCCGGAGACAGGTCTTGGAGCCCCAGCATTTT.

The genes are TRBV7-9 and TRBJ2-1, with D possibly matching TRBD1 (6 bases). There are 12 residues in the CDR3. V was trimmed by 6 bases and J by 4 bases, leaving 7 bases between them. Germline V gene lookup returns CDR1 SEHNR and CDR2 FQNEAQ (reference sequence). CDR3 in DNA: TGTGCCAGCAGGGGGGCTTACAATGAGCAGTTCTTC. Translated, it gives CASRGAYNEQFF.

This chain uses TRBV2 with TRBJ1-2; perhaps TRBD1 as D (6 bases). Germline values: CDR1 SNHLY, CDR2 FYNNEI. The V end lost 3 bases, the J end lost 2 bases, and 22 bases lay between the germline ends. The CDR3 runs 18 residues. CDR3 in DNA: TGTGCCAGCAGTGATTTTAGGGGACAACGACAAGTGAACTATGGCTACACCTTC. Translation: CASSDFRGQRQVNYGYTF.

V is TRBV10-3 and J is TRBJ2-1; 11 bases are a match to TRBD1. The CDR3 is made up of 16 amino acids. The germline CDR1 and CDR2 sequences are ENHRY and SYGVKD. V dropped 7 bases and J dropped 5; count of bases not matched to a gene: 10. The CDR3 spells CAITLEGQGENNEQFF. The CDR3 nucleotides are TGTGCCATCACCCTCGAGGGACAGGGGGAGAACAATGAGCAGTTCTTC.

The rearrangement links TRBV18 to TRBJ1-2; TRBD1 matches 7 bases. There are 14 residues in the CDR3. V was clipped by 5 bases and J by 3 bases; unmatched bases: 6. Germline CDR1 and CDR2: KGHSH and LQKENI. The CDR3 bases are TGTGCCAGCTCATCTTCTCAGGGGGACTATGGCTACACCTTC. Protein: CASSSSQGDYGYTF.

The genes are TRBV7-9 and TRBJ1-1; 8 positions agree with TRBD1. Germline V gene lookup returns CDR1 SEHNR and CDR2 FQNEAQ (reference sequence). The CDR3 consists of 16 residues. With V trimmed by 5 bases and J by 0 bases, 8 bases remained unmatched. The CDR3 sequence is CASSTGQGRMNTEAFF. CDR3 nucleotide sequence: TGTGCCAGCAGCACCGGACAGGGCCGCATGAACACTGAAGCTTTCTTT.

This clone was seen only once. V gene TRBV10-3 combines with J gene TRBJ2-7, with 9 bases fitting TRBD1. The CDR3 covers 13 residues. J was trimmed by 2 bases and V by 6 bases; bases with no gene match: 2. CDR1 and CDR2 from the germline V gene are ENHRY and SYGVKD. The CDR3 protein is CAIRQGAPYEQYF. The DNA for the CDR3 is TGTGCCATCAGACAGGGGGCACCCTACGAGCAGTACTTC.

The chain recombines TRBV19 with TRBJ1-1, with D possibly matching TRBD1 (6 bases). The CDR3 loop spans 15 amino acids. Germline CDR1 is LNHDA and CDR2 is SQIVND (reference sequence). With 3 bases removed from V and 1 base from J, the gap between germline ends came to 12 bases. This CDR3 is CASSIWGLQNTEAFF. The CDR3 DNA sequence: TGTGCCAGTAGTATCTGGGGGCTTCAGAACACTGAAGCTTTCTTT.

Concerning this clone itself: Mismatch with germline at one junction end may stem from a read error. J is TRBJ2-1 and V is TRBV2; 7 nucleotides line up with TRBD1. This CDR3 spans 16 amino acids. Per the germline V gene, CDR1 is SNHLY and CDR2 is FYNNEI. CDR3 sequence (DNA): TGTGCCAACAGTGGTAGGGGAAAGGGGGCATACAATGAGCAGTTCTTC. Encoded protein: CANSGRGKGAYNEQFF.

J is TRBJ1-2 and V is TRBV6-5; no firm D call. V shed 4 bases and J shed 4 bases, with 13 bases lying between them. Per germline, CDR1 MNHEY and CDR2 SVGAGI. This CDR3 contains 14 residues. As DNA, the CDR3 is TGTGCCAGCAGTTCGGCCGACGGACTCTATGGCTACACCTTC. Its translation: CASSSADGLYGYTF.

The V and J genes are TRBV28 and TRBJ1-5; D is undetermined. The germline V gene encodes CDR1 MDHEN and CDR2 SYDVKM. The V gene lost 1 base and the J gene lost 4 bases, with 8 bases spanning the gap. The CDR3 covers 14 residues. This chain's CDR3 is CASSLSGGNQPQHF. CDR3 in DNA: TGTGCCAGCAGTTTATCGGGAGGAAATCAGCCCCAGCATTTT.

The chain employs TRBV3-1 (or the pseudogene TRBV3-2) and TRBJ2-1; TRBD2 matches 10 bases. V trimming: 4 bases; J trimming: 4 bases; junction bases outside the gene matches: 1. The CDR3 is 14 residues long. CDR1 and CDR2 from the germline V gene are LGHDT and YNNKEL (reference sequence). CDR3 region: CASSRSGGYNEQFF. DNA of the CDR3: TGTGCCAGCAGCCGTAGCGGGGGGTACAATGAGCAGTTCTTC.

The chain has TRBV28 and TRBJ2-3; 7 nucleotides align to TRBD2. Germline-derived CDR1 and CDR2 are MDHEN and SYDVKM. The CDR3 extends over 14 amino acids. V shed 5 bases, J shed 6 bases, and the junction held 8 bases outside the gene matches. As DNA, the CDR3 is TGTGCCAGCAGTCGCCGGACTAGAGGGGATACGCAGTATTTT. This codes for CASSRRTRGDTQYF.

The chain has TRBV6-6 and TRBJ1-2; 7 positions agree with TRBD1. The CDR3 spans 12 residues. Trimming cost V 6 bases and J 9 bases; bases outside gene matches: 7. Germline lookup yields CDR1 MNHNY and CDR2 SVGAGI (reference sequence). This CDR3 is CASSRQGSSYTF. The CDR3 bases are TGTGCCAGCAGCCGACAGGGCTCAAGCTACACCTTC.

Only a few counts were recorded for this clone. V gene TRBV5-8 combines with J gene TRBJ2-7; D is possibly TRBD1 (6 bases). The V gene's germline CDR1 is SGHTS and CDR2 YDEGEE. V was shortened by 4 bases and J by 0 bases, with 8 bases between the two germline ends. This CDR3 spans 13 amino acids. For the CDR3, the DNA is TGTGCCAGCAGCCGACAGGACTCCTACGAGCAGTACTTC. Protein: CASSRQDSYEQYF.

The chain combines TRBV11-3 with TRBJ2-1, with TRBD2 as a possible D gene (6 bases). V gave up 5 bases and J gave up 4 bases, with 15 bases separating them. The V gene's germline CDR1 is SGHNT and CDR2 YENEEA. The CDR3 contains 15 residues. CDR3 protein: CASSPEAGTYNEQFF. The CDR3, as DNA: TGTGCCAGCAGCCCCGAGGCGGGGACTTACAATGAGCAGTTCTTC.

The chain employs TRBV3-1 (or the pseudogene TRBV3-2) and TRBJ1-3, with 8 bases aligning to TRBD1. Germline-derived CDR1 and CDR2 are LGHDT and YNNKEL (reference sequence). Germline trimming cut 5 bases from V and 8 bases from J; bases unmatched to any gene: 11. This CDR3 comprises 15 residues. CDR3 DNA: TGTGCCAGCAGCACCCAACCGGGACAGGTGGACACCATATATTTT. Its translation: CASSTQPGQVDTIYF.